This TCR beta chain was documented in a study of T cell changes during pregnancy in multiple sclerosis. Here immunoSEQ multiplex PCR was the method, and the copy in TCRdb shows in-frame clones only, minus some. The sample lists roughly 69,000 clones, roughly 90% occurring once. The V gene's germline CDR1 is SNHLY and CDR2 FYNNEI. This CDR3 has 16 residues. V gave up 3 bases and J gave up 2 bases, with 13 bases separating them. This specimen was peripheral blood, taken in the third trimester of pregnancy. This TCR came from a female donor with multiple sclerosis, enrolled in a pregnancy study. The V call is TRBV2, the J call TRBJ2-2; D is undetermined. CDR3 in amino acids: CASSENRLINTGELFF. Here the CDR3 DNA reads TGTGCCAGCAGTGAGAATCGTCTAATCAACACCGGGGAGCTGTTTTTT.